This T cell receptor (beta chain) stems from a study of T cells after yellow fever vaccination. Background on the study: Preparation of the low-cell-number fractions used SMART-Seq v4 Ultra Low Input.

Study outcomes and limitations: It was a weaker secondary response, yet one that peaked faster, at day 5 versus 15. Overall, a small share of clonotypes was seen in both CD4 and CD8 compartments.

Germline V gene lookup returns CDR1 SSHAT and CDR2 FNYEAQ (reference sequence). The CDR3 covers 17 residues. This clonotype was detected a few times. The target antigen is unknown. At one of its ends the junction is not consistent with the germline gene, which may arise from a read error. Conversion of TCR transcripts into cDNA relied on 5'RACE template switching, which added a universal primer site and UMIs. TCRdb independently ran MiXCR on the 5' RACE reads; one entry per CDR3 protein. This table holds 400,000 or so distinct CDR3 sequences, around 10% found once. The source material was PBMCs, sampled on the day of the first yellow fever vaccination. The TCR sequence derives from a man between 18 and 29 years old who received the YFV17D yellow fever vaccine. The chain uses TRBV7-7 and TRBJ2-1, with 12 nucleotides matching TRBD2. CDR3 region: CASSLRLAGDVDNEQFF. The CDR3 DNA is TGTGCTAGCAGTCTACGACTAGCGGGGGACGTCGACAATGAGCAGTTCTTC.